This T cell receptor (beta chain) was profiled in a study of graft-versus-host responses after intestinal transplantation. Study at large: Each recipient received a multivisceral, liver-intestinal, or isolated intestinal graft. Overall study findings and caveats: Some GvH clones were seen earlier in gut or blood, suggesting intestinal origin. With peak circulating GvH clone levels came an association with early post-transplant HvG declines.

A note on this clone: Its matching antigen is unknown.

Sequencing used immunoSEQ multiplex PCR; TCRdb keeps in-frame clones, though not all of them. In the table there are about 90,000 clones, approximately 90% of which are singletons. The sequences come from unstimulated CD4+ T cells sorted from spleen or lymph node cells, collected before transplant. The TCR was taken from a human donor who was the organ donor for an intestinal transplant.

Written as DNA, the CDR3 is TGTGCCAGCAGTTCACCCCTAGCGTCTGGCGAGCAGTACTTC. Translating it yields CASSSPLASGEQYF. The chain combines TRBV27 with TRBJ2-7; TRBD2 might be the D (6 bases). The length of the CDR3 is 14 residues. V lost 4 bases and J lost 6, with 16 bases in between. Germline V gene lookup returns CDR1 MNHEY and CDR2 SMNVEV (reference sequence).